The 8 T cell receptor beta chains presented below share a single source sample, sequenced in a study of blood T cells in healthy people across ages. PCR was performed a second time for about 6 to 11 cycles using a sample-barcoded 5' primer and a J-beta primer mix. TCRdb independently ran MiXCR on the 5' RACE reads; one entry per CDR3 protein. This table has approximately 680,000 distinct CDR3 sequences, around 32% appearing once. The sequencing input was blood. These receptors originate from a woman older than 75 in good health.

J is TRBJ1-2 and V is TRBV5-6; TRBD1 aligns across 11 bases. The CDR3 runs 18 residues. The V and J ends lost 7 bases and 5 bases, in that order; junction bases with no gene match: 19. The germline V gene encodes CDR1 SGHDT and CDR2 YYEEEE. This CDR3 is CASGPRTGGFFSFYGYTF. CDR3 DNA: TGTGCCAGCGGCCCCAGGACAGGGGGCTTCTTTTCCTTTTATGGCTACACCTTC.

The chain carries TRBV6-2 or TRBV6-3 and TRBJ1-1; no clear D gene. From germline, CDR1 is MNHEY and CDR2 SVGEGT. This CDR3 has 14 amino acids. V was cut by 0 bases and J by 7 bases, with 12 bases left in between. This CDR3 is CASSYSELQIEAFF. In DNA form, the CDR3 reads TGTGCCAGCAGTTACTCTGAGCTGCAGATTGAAGCTTTCTTT.

Only a few counts were recorded for this clonotype. A much larger clonotype is one base distant, so this may be a read error. CDR3 protein: CASSLRGPTQETQYF. The CDR3 nucleotides read TGTGCCAGCAGCCTCCGGGGGCCGACACAAGAGACCCAGTACTTC. J is TRBJ2-5 and V is TRBV7-9; possibly TRBD1 or TRBD2 for D (6 bases each). V lost 5 bases to trimming and J lost 2 bases, with 15 bases between them. Germline CDR1 reads SEHNR; CDR2 reads FQNEAQ (reference sequence). The CDR3 consists of 15 residues.

This clonotype was counted many times. The rearrangement links TRBV12-3 or TRBV12-4 to TRBJ1-2; D is unclear. The CDR3 runs 12 residues. Trimming shortened V by 0 bases and J by 6 bases, and 5 bases separated the two germline ends. The CDR3 loop reads CASSLAQNGYTF. The CDR3, as DNA: TGTGCCAGCAGTTTAGCACAGAATGGCTACACCTTC.

The chain employs TRBV3-1 and TRBJ2-1; 10 bases line up with TRBD2. Germline trimming cut 1 base from V and 6 bases from J; bases unmatched to any gene: 3. The CDR3 spans 15 residues. Germline values: CDR1 LGHDT, CDR2 YNNKEL (reference sequence). The CDR3 DNA is TGTGCCAGCAGCCAAGCACTAGCGGGGTGCAATGAGCAGTTCTTC. Encoded protein: CASSQALAGCNEQFF.

This clonotype was counted only a few times. Since a much larger clone is just one base distant, this may be a read error. The chain couples TRBV5-1 to TRBJ2-5; a possible D gene is TRBD1 (6 bases). The CDR3 spans 15 residues. The germline V and J ends were trimmed by 3 bases and 5 bases, with 17 bases remaining between them. Germline V CDR1 and CDR2: SGHRS, YFSETQ. Written as DNA, the CDR3 is TGCGCCAGCAGCTCGTGCGAGACAGGCGGGGAGACCCAGTACTTC. Amino acid sequence: CASSSCETGGETQYF.

This clonotype was observed a few times. This chain connects TRBV2 to TRBJ1-5; D gene uncertain. CDR3 size: 19 residues. V shed 2 bases and J shed 5 bases, with 25 bases lying between them. CDR1 is SNHLY and CDR2 is FYNNEI in the germline V gene. DNA for the CDR3: TGTGCCAGCAGTGAACGAGGGCGAGTTGGAGCTAGTGGGGATCAGCCCCAGCATTTT. This translates into CASSERGRVGASGDQPQHF.

In this sample, this clonotype turned up many times. The chain joins TRBV20-1 to TRBJ2-5, with 7 bases that match TRBD2. This CDR3 spans 16 amino acids. Losses at the gene ends were 0 bases for V and 5 bases for J; bases not matched to a gene: 12. Germline V gene sequence: CDR1 DFQATT, CDR2 SNEGSKA (reference sequence). Here the CDR3 reads CSAREGQGGRWETQYF. The CDR3 DNA follows: TGCAGTGCTAGAGAAGGACAAGGCGGGAGATGGGAGACCCAGTACTTC.